This TCR beta chain was captured in a study of cytomegalovirus exposure and HLA in healthy donors. Findings and caveats of the study: In a later analysis, a missense DCLRE1C variant was linked to TCR beta V- and J-gene trimming.

About this clone itself: Its antigen is not known.

Germline loops: CDR1 SEHNR, CDR2 FQNEAQ (reference sequence). The CDR3 has 15 residues. Trimming at V came to 6 bases and at J to 3 bases, leaving 6 bases not matched to a gene. 13 Jbeta primers and 60 Vbeta primers were used for the PCR. The method was immunoSEQ multiplex PCR; TCRdb's version includes in-frame clones alone and lacks a portion of them. The sample features over 100,000 clones, with under 2% in its top ten. This clonotype originated in a man aged 18-30 years in good health and CMV-seronegative. The sample taken for sequencing was PBMCs. The chain recombines TRBV7-9 with TRBJ2-3, with 10 bases that match TRBD2. The CDR3 reads CASSPSGSGTDTQYF. In DNA form, the CDR3 reads TGTGCCAGCAGTCCTAGCGGGAGCGGAACAGATACGCAGTATTTT.